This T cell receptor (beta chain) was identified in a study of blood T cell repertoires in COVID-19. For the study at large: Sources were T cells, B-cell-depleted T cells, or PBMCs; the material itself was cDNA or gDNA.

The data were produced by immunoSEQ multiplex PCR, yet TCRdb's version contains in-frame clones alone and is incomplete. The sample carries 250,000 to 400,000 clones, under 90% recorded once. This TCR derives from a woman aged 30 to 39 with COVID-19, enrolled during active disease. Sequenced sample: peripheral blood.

The CDR3 is CASTKRERGTSTDTQYF. The CDR3 DNA is TGTGCCAGCACCAAAAGAGAGCGGGGGACTAGCACAGATACGCAGTATTTT. The rearrangement links TRBV11-2 to TRBJ2-3; 8 bases fit TRBD2. V lost 7 bases, J lost 0 bases, and 12 bases stayed unmatched. The CDR3 runs to 17 residues. The germline CDR1 and CDR2 sequences are SGHAT and FQNNGV. Variable domain in full (rest from reference TRBV11-2 and TRBJ2-3): EAGVAQSPRYKIIEKRQSVAFWCNPISGHATLYWYQQILGQGPKLLIQFQNNGVVDDSQLPKDRFSAERLKGVDSTLKIQPAKLEDSAVYLCASTKRERGTSTDTQYFGPGTRLTVL.